This T cell receptor (beta chain) was observed in a study of blood T cell repertoires in COVID-19. Germline lookup yields CDR1 MNHEY and CDR2 SVGAGI. This CDR3 contains 15 residues. With 6 bases clipped from V and 0 bases from J, the junction kept 3 bases outside the gene matches. Authors' data handling: Amplification of reference gene primers was used by the study to estimate nucleated cell counts. Sequenced by immunoSEQ multiplex PCR; TCRdb stores in-frame clones only, minus some. V and J calls and clone size come straight from that table; D and trimming were deduced from the DNA. Seen here are around 290,000 clones, 75% to 90% observed once, and the top ten hold 1.5% to 2%. Each participant's cohort was designated according to participant-reported clinical history.

The sequence came from a woman aged 40 to 50 who had recovered from COVID-19. The sequenced sample was PBMCs or T cells enriched from blood (not recorded which). The rearrangement uses TRBV6-5 and TRBJ1-2; TRBD1 matches 11 bases. As DNA, the CDR3 is TGTGCCAGCAGGCCGGGACAGGGGGCTAACTATGGCTACACCTTC. It is translated as CASRPGQGANYGYTF.